The source of this T cell receptor beta chain is a study of T-cell reconstitution after alpha-beta-depleted transplantation in children. Broader study findings: About two months after transplant, alpha-beta T cells reportedly came from several hundred expanded graft clones. There were some patients whose high TCRbeta diversity at day 60 came from surviving recipient T cells and thymic progenitors. Most T-cell counts and diversity one year after the transplant came from T cells that were newly produced.

This clonotype appeared a few times. Its antigen remains unknown. V shed 8 bases and J shed 10 bases, with 12 bases lying between them. Per germline, CDR1 MDHEN and CDR2 SYDVKM. CDR3 length: 11 residues. Preparation of the TCRbeta library was carried out with unique molecular identifiers. TCRdb processed the PCR reads anew with MiXCR; each CDR3 protein has one entry. The table lists a few hundred thousand distinct CDR3 sequences, around 13% of them singletons. Source: PBMCs, mostly from graft donor cells, taken 360 days after TCRalphabeta/CD19-depleted stem cell transplant. The sequence derives from a male patient between 5 and 17 years old who had a stem cell transplant for acute myeloid leukemia, so the T cells may come from the graft donor. The rearrangement joins TRBV28 to TRBJ2-1, with D perhaps assigned TRBD1 or TRBD2 (5 bases each). The CDR3 sequence is CASGHGAEQFF. CDR3 DNA: TGTGCCAGCGGACACGGGGCGGAGCAGTTCTTC. Using reference TRBV28 and TRBJ2-1 for the parts outside the CDR3, the full variable domain is DVKVTQSSRYLVKRTGEKVFLECVQDMDHENMFWYRQDPGLGLRLIYFSYDVKMKEKGDIPEGYSVSREKKERFSLILESASTNQTSMYLCASGHGAEQFFGPGTRLTVL.